This T cell receptor beta chain was recorded in a study of OX40 agonist ivuxolimab in advanced cancers. TCRdb's table, derived via immunoSEQ multiplex PCR, lists solely in-frame clones and lacks some. This sample has 70,000 or so clones; roughly nine tenths occur once, and the top ten carry 0.85% to 1%. CDR3 length equals 15 residues. The germline V gene encodes CDR1 SSHAT and CDR2 FNYEAQ (reference sequence). Note on this clone: One junction end does not reproduce the germline sequence, and a read error may be involved.

The receptor comes from an adult with an advanced solid tumor such as melanoma, head and neck, liver or kidney cancer. The V gene is TRBV7-7, the J gene TRBJ1-6; tentatively, D is TRBD1 (5 bases). Here the sequenced sample was CD4+ or CD8+ T cells sorted from blood, taken in a trial of the OX40 agonist ivuxolimab. The CDR3 coding sequence is TGTGCTAGCACCCCCGCAGGGACGGAGCATTCACCCCTCCACTTT. Translated, it gives CASTPAGTEHSPLHF.